This entry lists 27 T cell receptor beta chains sequenced from one sample in a study of T-cell memory formation after mild COVID-19. TCRdb re-analysed the 5' RACE reads in MiXCR, keeping a single row per CDR3 protein. The table lists hundreds of thousands of distinct CDR3 sequences, about 20% of them singletons. The sequenced sample was PBMCs or a T cell subset sorted from them (not recorded which). The receptor set was obtained from an adult woman who had mild COVID-19 (a few samples of this study predate the infection). Cell type and time point are not known.

This clonotype was seen only a few times. The chain links TRBV20-1 to TRBJ1-2; no reliable D call. The germline CDR1 and CDR2 sequences are DFQATT and SNEGSKA (reference sequence). Deletions cut 5 bases from V and 6 bases from J, with 10 bases between. This CDR3 contains 11 residues. The CDR3, as DNA: TGCAGTGCTGACACGGACCATGGCTACACCTTC. This sequence encodes CSADTDHGYTF.

The V gene is TRBV11-1, the J gene TRBJ2-7; D call uncertain. V gave up 4 bases and J gave up 5 bases, with 18 bases separating them. Germline CDR1 is SGHAT and CDR2 is FQDESV (reference sequence). CDR3 size: 15 residues. CDR3 DNA: TGTGCCAGCAGCTACTTCCGAAGGACCGCTAACGAGCAGTACTTC. Translation gives CASSYFRRTANEQYF.

This rearrangement joins TRBV5-6 to TRBJ2-7; no firm D call. Germline CDR1 and CDR2: SGHDT and YYEEEE. Trimming stripped 2 bases from V and 5 bases from J, with 8 bases between. The CDR3 sequence is 12 residues long. The CDR3 DNA reads TGTGCCAGCAGCTTCTATAAGGACGAGCAGTACTTC. Its protein is CASSFYKDEQYF.

The chain uses TRBV12-3 or TRBV12-4 and TRBJ1-2, with D possibly being TRBD1 (5 bases). The CDR3 consists of 15 residues. Deletions cut 5 bases from V and 4 bases from J, with 17 bases between. In DNA form, the CDR3 reads TGTGCCAGCAGTCAAACGGATAGGGGAGTCTATGGCTACACCTTC. Protein: CASSQTDRGVYGYTF.

The V gene is TRBV29-1, the J gene TRBJ2-5; tentatively, D is TRBD1 or TRBD2 (5 bases each). The length of the CDR3 is 12 residues. Germline CDR1 and CDR2: SQVTM and ANQGSEA. The V end was cut by 0 bases, the J end by 4 bases, with 6 bases between. The CDR3, as DNA: TGCAGCGTTGAAGACGGGGCAGAGACCCAGTACTTC. This encodes CSVEDGAETQYF.

This clonotype was recorded a few times. The V call is TRBV7-6, the J call TRBJ2-1; 8 bases are a match to TRBD2. The CDR3 spans 18 residues. The V and J ends lost 5 bases and 2 bases, in that order; junction bases with no gene match: 14. Germline V gene sequence: CDR1 SGHVS, CDR2 FNYEAQ. The CDR3 loop reads CASSPHSGVAGPYNEQFF. CDR3 DNA sequence: TGTGCCAGCAGCCCACACTCGGGGGTAGCGGGACCCTACAATGAGCAGTTCTTC.

There are a few counts of this clonotype. The gene calls are TRBV6-5 and TRBJ2-3, with 7 bases that match TRBD2. Germline-derived CDR1 and CDR2 are MNHEY and SVGAGI. J gave up 3 bases and V 1 base, and 13 bases lay outside the gene matches. This CDR3 has 18 residues. The CDR3 is CASSYFVPGGSLTDTQYF. The CDR3 nucleotides are TGTGCCAGCAGTTACTTTGTTCCAGGCGGGAGTCTTACAGATACGCAGTATTTT.

The chain is built from TRBV5-1 and TRBJ2-5; D unclear. The length of the CDR3 is 14 residues. Germline V gene sequence: CDR1 SGHRS, CDR2 YFSETQ. V lost 0 bases, J lost 0 bases, and 6 bases lay in between. This CDR3 is CASSLVGYQETQYF. The CDR3 nucleotides read TGCGCCAGCAGCTTGGTCGGTTACCAAGAGACCCAGTACTTC.

The chain couples TRBV5-6 to TRBJ1-2, with 7 bases that match TRBD1. The ends lost 4 bases at V and 5 bases at J; junction bases unmatched: 2. CDR1 SGHDT and CDR2 YYEEEE come from the germline V gene. The CDR3 has 12 residues. The CDR3 spells CASSKGQYGYTF. The CDR3, as DNA: TGTGCCAGCAGCAAGGGACAGTATGGCTACACCTTC.

The table lists this clonotype with a few counts. The chain employs TRBV19 and TRBJ1-2, with a possible D match to TRBD1 (5 bases). The CDR3 has 14 residues. Trimming took off 6 bases at V and 7 bases at J, with 18 bases between the two ends. CDR1 LNHDA and CDR2 SQIVND come from the germline V gene (reference sequence). The CDR3 here is CASSSLAGGTGYTF. In DNA, the CDR3 is TGTGCCAGTAGCTCCTTAGCCGGGGGGACTGGCTACACCTTC.

This clonotype showed up many times. The CDR3 spells CASSLANYRTSHTEAFF. DNA of the CDR3: TGTGCCAGCAGTTTAGCGAACTATCGGACGTCGCACACTGAAGCTTTCTTT. The chain couples TRBV12-3 or TRBV12-4 to TRBJ1-1; D ambiguous. Between the trimmed V and J ends, which lost 0 bases and 3 bases, there was a span of 17 bases. This CDR3 spans 17 amino acids.

This clonotype was detected a few times. This rearrangement joins TRBV6-5 to TRBJ2-7, with a weak D call TRBD2 (6 bases). V lost 5 bases and J 2 bases, leaving 13 bases between the germline ends. The length of the CDR3 is 14 residues. The germline CDR1 and CDR2 sequences are MNHEY and SVGAGI. Here the CDR3 reads CASSIPGLPYEQYF. CDR3 DNA: TGTGCCAGCAGTATACCGGGACTTCCCTACGAGCAGTACTTC.

Here the CDR3 reads CASSLSPWGGAGNEQFF. The CDR3 bases are TGTGCCAGCAGTTTATCTCCCTGGGGGGGCGCGGGGAATGAGCAGTTCTTC. This chain uses TRBV27 with TRBJ2-1; D may be TRBD2 (7 bases). This CDR3 region has 17 residues. V gave up 0 bases and J gave up 7 bases, with 19 bases separating them. Germline CDR1 and CDR2: MNHEY and SMNVEV (reference sequence).

The chain uses TRBV9 and TRBJ1-1; D gene ambiguous. Trimming removed 0 bases from V and 5 bases from J, with 11 bases in between. The CDR3 length is 14 residues. Germline CDR1 reads SGDLS; CDR2 reads YYNGEE. This CDR3 is CASSVDGSPTEAFF. As DNA, the CDR3 is TGTGCCAGCAGCGTAGATGGCTCCCCGACTGAAGCTTTCTTT.

The gene calls are TRBV19 and TRBJ2-7; tentatively, D is TRBD1 (7 bases). Trimming cost V 5 bases and J 2 bases, with 13 bases left between them. The CDR3 sequence is 14 residues long. Germline CDR1 is LNHDA and CDR2 is SQIVND (reference sequence). The CDR3 DNA follows: TGTGCCAGTAGTTTGACAGGGAGGACCTACGAGCAGTACTTC. This codes for CASSLTGRTYEQYF.

This clonotype was seen a few times. The chain joins TRBV5-1 to TRBJ1-1, with D tentatively TRBD1 (5 bases). Germline CDR1 and CDR2: SGHRS and YFSETQ. This CDR3 has 15 amino acids. V dropped 0 bases and J dropped 11 bases, with 20 bases sitting between them. In DNA, the CDR3 is TGCGCCAGCAGCTTGGGATTGGACAACCCGGCGGGTGCTTTCTTT. Translating gives CASSLGLDNPAGAFF. Full variable domain (missing parts from reference TRBV5-1 and TRBJ1-1): KAGVTQTPRYLIKTRGQQVTLSCSPISGHRSVSWYQQTPGQGLQFLFEYFSETQRNKGNFPGRFSGRQFSNSRSEMNVSTLELGDSALYLCASSLGLDNPAGAFFGQGTRLTVV.

The sample holds many counts of this clonotype. The rearrangement joins TRBV20-1 to TRBJ2-3, with 9 nucleotides matching TRBD2. The CDR3 is made up of 14 amino acids. Germline V gene data show CDR1 as DFQATT and CDR2 as SNEGSKA (reference sequence). V was pared by 3 bases and J by 8 bases, with 9 bases of the junction left unmatched. The CDR3 spells CSASIAGVVSTQYF. The CDR3 bases are TGCAGTGCTAGCATAGCGGGAGTAGTGAGTACGCAGTATTTT.

This clonotype occurred a few times. The V and J genes are TRBV20-1 and TRBJ2-7; 11 bases align to TRBD2. Losses at the gene ends were 6 bases for V and 4 bases for J; bases not matched to a gene: 8. The CDR3 loop spans 14 amino acids. The germline V gene has CDR1 DFQATT and CDR2 SNEGSKA (reference sequence). The CDR3 region is CSALWTSGFYEQYF. The CDR3 DNA is TGCAGTGCGCTGTGGACTAGCGGGTTTTACGAGCAGTACTTC.

This chain connects TRBV21-1 to TRBJ1-5; TRBD1 was called by the table and not checked on the DNA. TRBV21-1 has pseudogene status. The CDR3 length is 12 residues. Here the CDR3 DNA reads TGTGCCAGCATTTGCAGGGGTCAGCCCCAGCATTTT. It encodes CASICRGQPQHF.

V usage is TRBV4-1 and J usage is TRBJ1-1; D uncertain. V was cut by 0 bases and J by 1 base, with 12 bases left in between. The CDR3 spans 16 residues. Germline V CDR1 and CDR2: MGHRA, YSYEKL. This CDR3 is CASSQDGGRPNTEAFF. The DNA for the CDR3 is TGCGCCAGCAGCCAAGATGGAGGGAGGCCGAACACTGAAGCTTTCTTT.

The chain combines TRBV20-1 with TRBJ2-2; D not certain. Looked up from germline, CDR1 is DFQATT and CDR2 is SNEGSKA (reference sequence). Trimming removed 2 bases from V and 3 bases from J, with 10 bases in between. CDR3 size: 14 residues. In DNA, the CDR3 is TGCAGTGCTAGAAAAGACCGTGACACCGGGGAGCTGTTTTTT. Protein: CSARKDRDTGELFF.

In this sample, this clonotype turned up many times. This chain joins TRBV7-9 and TRBJ2-7; no clear D. The CDR3 totals 15 residues. V lost 5 bases and J 0 bases, leaving 14 bases between the germline ends. Germline V lookup: CDR1 SEHNR, CDR2 FQNEAQ (reference sequence). The CDR3 loop is CASSDRHGPSYEQYF. The CDR3, as DNA: TGTGCCAGCAGCGACCGACACGGACCCTCCTACGAGCAGTACTTC.

This clonotype was detected a few times. J is TRBJ2-2 and V is TRBV3-1, with D perhaps TRBD2 (6 bases). This CDR3 is 13 amino acids long. Germline CDR1 and CDR2: LGHDT and YNNKEL (reference sequence). Trimming removed 7 bases at V and 5 bases at J, with 11 bases between. Here the CDR3 reads CASTRLVTGELFF. CDR3 sequence (DNA): TGTGCCAGCACCAGACTAGTGACCGGGGAGCTGTTTTTT.

This clonotype occurred a few times. This chain uses TRBV20-1 with TRBJ2-7, with D tentatively TRBD1 or TRBD2 (5 bases each). This CDR3 comprises 14 residues. Trimming took off 0 bases at V and 0 bases at J, with 9 bases between the two ends. Per the germline V gene, CDR1 is DFQATT and CDR2 is SNEGSKA (reference sequence). For the CDR3, the DNA is TGCAGTGCTAGAGATCCGGGGCGCTCCTACGAGCAGTACTTC. Its translation: CSARDPGRSYEQYF.

This clonotype was seen repeatedly, ten times or more. This CDR3 reads CASSPPGRLLNTEAFF. The DNA of the CDR3 is TGTGCCAGCTCACCTCCCGGTAGGCTTTTGAACACTGAAGCTTTCTTT. The genes are TRBV18 and TRBJ1-1; no reliable D call. The ends were cut back, 3 bases at V and 0 bases at J, with 14 bases in the middle. The CDR3 runs 16 residues. CDR1 is KGHSH and CDR2 is LQKENI in the germline V gene.

The V call is TRBV6-6, the J call TRBJ1-5, with TRBD1 identical over 7 bases. Trimming at V came to 6 bases and at J to 9 bases, leaving 14 bases not matched to a gene. This CDR3 region has 15 residues. The germline gives CDR1 MNHNY, CDR2 SVGAGI (reference sequence). This chain's CDR3 is CASRPGTDPRTPQHF. Here the CDR3 DNA reads TGTGCCAGCAGGCCCGGGACAGACCCCAGAACGCCCCAGCATTTT.

This clonotype showed up just a few times. V usage is TRBV7-9 and J usage is TRBJ2-1, with D unclear. Trimming removed 2 bases at V and 4 bases at J, with 6 bases between. CDR1 is SEHNR, CDR2 FQNEAQ, per germline (reference sequence). The CDR3 contains 13 residues. The CDR3 DNA reads TGTGCCAGCAGCTTAAACGCTTACAATGAGCAGTTCTTC. Translation: CASSLNAYNEQFF.